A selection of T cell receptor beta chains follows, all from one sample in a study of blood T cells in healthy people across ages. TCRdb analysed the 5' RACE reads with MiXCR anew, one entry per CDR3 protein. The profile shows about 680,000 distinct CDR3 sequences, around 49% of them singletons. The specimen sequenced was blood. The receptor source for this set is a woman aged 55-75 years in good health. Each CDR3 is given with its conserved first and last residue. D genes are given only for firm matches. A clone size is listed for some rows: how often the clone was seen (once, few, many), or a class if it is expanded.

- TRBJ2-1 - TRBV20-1 CSARDPRASYNEQFF TGCAGTGCTAGAGATCCGCGGGCATCCTACAATGAGCAGTTCTTC
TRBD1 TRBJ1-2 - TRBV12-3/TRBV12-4 CASRYGVQGIGYTF TGTGCCAGCAGATATGGGGTACAGGGGATAGGCTACACCTTC
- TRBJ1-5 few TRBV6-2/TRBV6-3 CASRKQPVGNSNQPQHF TGTGCCAGCAGGAAACAACCGGTGGGAAATAGCAATCAGCCCCAGCATTTT
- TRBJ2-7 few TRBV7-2 CASSIVWDGSYEQYF TGTGCCAGCAGCATCGTGTGGGACGGATCCTACGAGCAGTACTTC
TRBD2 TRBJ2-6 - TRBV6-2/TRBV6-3 CASSYSGRGRYGANVLTF TGTGCCAGCAGTTACTCCGGGAGGGGAAGGTATGGGGCCAACGTCCTGACTTTC
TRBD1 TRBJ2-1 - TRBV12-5 CASGSRTGNNEQFF TGTGCTAGTGGTTCGCGGACAGGAAACAATGAGCAGTTCTTC
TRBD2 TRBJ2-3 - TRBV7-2 CASSRLAEFTDTQYF TGTGCCAGCAGCCGACTAGCGGAATTCACAGATACGCAGTATTTT
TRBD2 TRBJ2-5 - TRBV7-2 CASSPRGGVNEQYF TGTGCCAGCAGCCCCCGCGGGGGTGTGAATGAGCAGTACTTC
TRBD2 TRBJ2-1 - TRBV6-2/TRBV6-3 CASSYWAGAYNEQFF TGTGCCAGCAGTTACTGGGCGGGAGCATACAATGAGCAGTTCTTC
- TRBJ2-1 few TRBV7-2 CASSLSPGNNEQFF TGTGCCAGCAGCTTATCACCAGGAAACAATGAGCAGTTCTTC
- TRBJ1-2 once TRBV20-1 CSARDRGAGAGYGYTF TGCAGTGCTAGAGATCGAGGGGCAGGGGCAGGGTATGGCTACACCTTC
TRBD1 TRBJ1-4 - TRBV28 CASSTGQGNEKLFF TGTGCCAGCAGTACCGGACAGGGGAATGAAAAACTGTTTTTT
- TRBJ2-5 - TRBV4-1 CASSQSEGGPETQYF TGCGCCAGCAGCCAATCGGAGGGAGGACCTGAGACCCAGTACTTC
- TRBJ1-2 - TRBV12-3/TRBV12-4 CASSPGWGPLSYGYTF TGTGCCAGCAGTCCGGGTTGGGGTCCGCTTTCTTATGGCTACACCTTC
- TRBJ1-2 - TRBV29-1 CSVLTLVYGYTF TGCAGCGTTCTGACACTCGTCTATGGCTACACCTTC
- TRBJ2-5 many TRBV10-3 CAISESTETQYF TGTGCCATCAGTGAGTCGACGGAGACCCAGTACTTC
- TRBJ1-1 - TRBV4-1 CASSQLVRAEAFF TGCGCCAGCAGCCAACTAGTACGAGCTGAAGCTTTCTTT
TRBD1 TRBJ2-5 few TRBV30 CAWSPWDRSRETQYF TGTGCCTGGAGCCCCTGGGACAGGTCTCGGGAGACCCAGTACTTC
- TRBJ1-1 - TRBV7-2 CASSFRQGLMNTEAFF TGTGCCAGCAGCTTTAGGCAGGGGCTCATGAACACTGAAGCTTTCTTT
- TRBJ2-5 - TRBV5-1 CASSDGSGETQYF TGCGCCAGCAGCGACGGGAGCGGGGAGACCCAGTACTTC
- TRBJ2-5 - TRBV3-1 CASDDSGRYQETQYF TGTGCCAGCGACGACAGCGGCCGGTACCAAGAGACCCAGTACTTC
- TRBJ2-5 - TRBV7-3 CASSTSGWETQYF TGTGCCAGCAGCACTAGTGGGTGGGAGACCCAGTACTTC
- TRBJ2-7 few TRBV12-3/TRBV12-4 CASSQSRDRIYEQYF TGTGCCAGCAGTCAGTCCAGAGACAGGATATACGAGCAGTACTTC
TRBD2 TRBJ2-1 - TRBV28 CASSSMTRGLAGYNEQFF TGTGCCAGCAGTTCTATGACCCGCGGACTAGCGGGATACAATGAGCAGTTCTTC
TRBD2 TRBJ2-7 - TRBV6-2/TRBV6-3 CASSYQVAGGYEQYF TGTGCCAGCAGTTACCAGGTAGCGGGAGGATACGAGCAGTACTTC
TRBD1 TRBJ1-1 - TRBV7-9 CASNPGTGLEAFF TGTGCCAGCAACCCCGGGACAGGGCTTGAAGCTTTCTTT
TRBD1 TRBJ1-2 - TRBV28 CASSFVGQGSYTF TGTGCCAGCAGTTTCGTAGGACAGGGCAGCTACACCTTC
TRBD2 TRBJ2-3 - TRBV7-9 CASSPSYGLVGDTQYF TGTGCCAGCAGTCCTTCCTATGGACTAGTGGGAGATACGCAGTATTTT
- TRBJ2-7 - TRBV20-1 CSARYVPYEQYF TGCAGTGCTAGATATGTTCCCTACGAGCAGTACTTC
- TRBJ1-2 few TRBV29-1 CSVEGYGSGTF TGCAGCGTTGAAGGATACGGGAGCGGCACCTTC
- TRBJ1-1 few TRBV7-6 CASSTGQNTEAFF TGTGCCAGCAGCACAGGACAGAACACTGAAGCTTTCTTT
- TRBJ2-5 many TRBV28 CASSSYQETQYF TGTGCCAGCAGCTCGTACCAAGAGACCCAGTACTTC
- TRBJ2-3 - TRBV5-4 CASSPRGGVTSTDTQYF TGTGCCAGCAGCCCGAGAGGGGGGGTCACTAGCACAGATACGCAGTATTTT
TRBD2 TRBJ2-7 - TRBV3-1 CASSPRTSGRVSEQYF TGTGCCAGCAGCCCTCGGACTAGCGGGAGGGTTAGCGAGCAGTACTTC
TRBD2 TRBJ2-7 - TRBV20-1 CSALSGSRYEQYF TGCAGTGCCCTCAGCGGGAGCCGGTACGAGCAGTACTTC
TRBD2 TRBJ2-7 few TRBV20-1 CSASLSSGRGEQYF TGCAGTGCTAGTCTGTCTAGCGGGAGGGGCGAGCAGTACTTC
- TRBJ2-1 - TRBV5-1 CASSTSSSYNEQFF TGCGCCAGCAGCACTTCAAGCTCCTACAATGAGCAGTTCTTC
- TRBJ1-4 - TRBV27 CASSLGRGRRNEKLFF TGTGCCAGCAGTCTGGGGCGGGGACGGAGAAATGAAAAACTGTTTTTT
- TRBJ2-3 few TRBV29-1 CSVEANSGSTDTQYF TGCAGCGTTGAGGCCAACAGCGGTAGCACAGATACGCAGTATTTT
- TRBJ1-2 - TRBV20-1 CSARRTGYGYTF TGCAGTGCTAGGAGAACAGGCTATGGCTACACCTTC
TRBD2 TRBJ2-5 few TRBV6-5 CASSLTSGTQETQYF TGTGCCAGCAGTCTGACTAGCGGGACACAAGAGACCCAGTACTTC
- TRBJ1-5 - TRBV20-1 CSAIFHDRVSNQPQHF TGCAGTGCTATCTTTCATGACCGGGTTAGCAATCAGCCCCAGCATTTT
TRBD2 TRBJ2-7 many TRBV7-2 CASSLGRGRTYEQYF TGTGCCAGCAGCTTAGGGCGCGGGAGGACCTACGAGCAGTACTTC
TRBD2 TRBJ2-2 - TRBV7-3 CASSLDGGRGELFF TGTGCCAGCAGCTTGGACGGGGGGAGAGGGGAGCTGTTTTTT
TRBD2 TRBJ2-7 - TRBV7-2 CASSLLGLADYNEQYF TGTGCCAGCAGCTTGCTAGGACTAGCAGATTACAATGAGCAGTACTTC
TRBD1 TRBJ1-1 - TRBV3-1 CASCPTGANTEAFF TGTGCCAGCTGCCCGACAGGGGCGAACACTGAAGCTTTCTTT
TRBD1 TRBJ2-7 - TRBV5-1 CASSLSGAGTGGEQYF TGCGCCAGCAGCTTGAGTGGGGCCGGGACAGGTGGCGAGCAGTACTTC
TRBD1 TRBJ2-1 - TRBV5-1 CASSAIGTGGDEQFF TGCGCCAGCAGCGCGATCGGGACAGGGGGGGATGAGCAGTTCTTC
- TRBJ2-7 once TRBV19 CASSIRAGEYGEQYF TGTGCCAGTAGTATACGGGCCGGGGAGTATGGCGAGCAGTACTTC
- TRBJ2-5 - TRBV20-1 CSARGTVQETQYF TGCAGTGCTAGGGGGACGGTCCAAGAGACCCAGTACTTC
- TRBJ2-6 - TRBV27 CASSPVYRAGANVLTF TGTGCCAGCAGTCCAGTCTACAGGGCCGGAGCCAACGTCCTGACTTTC
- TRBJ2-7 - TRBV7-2 CASSSYSEQYF TGTGCCAGCAGCTCATACTCCGAGCAGTACTTC
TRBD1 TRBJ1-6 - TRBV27 CASTLRQGNSPLHF TGTGCCAGCACCCTACGACAGGGTAATTCACCCCTCCACTTT